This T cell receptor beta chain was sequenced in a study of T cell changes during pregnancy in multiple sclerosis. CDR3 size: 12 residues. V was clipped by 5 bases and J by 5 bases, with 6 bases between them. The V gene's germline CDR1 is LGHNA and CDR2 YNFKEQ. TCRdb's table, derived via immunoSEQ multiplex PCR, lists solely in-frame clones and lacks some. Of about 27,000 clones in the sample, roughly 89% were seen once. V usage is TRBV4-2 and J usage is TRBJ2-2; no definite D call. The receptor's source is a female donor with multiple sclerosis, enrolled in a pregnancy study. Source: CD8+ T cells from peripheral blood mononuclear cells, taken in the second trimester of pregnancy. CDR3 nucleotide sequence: TGTGCCAGCAGCACCGAGACCGGGGAGCTGTTTTTT. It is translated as CASSTETGELFF.